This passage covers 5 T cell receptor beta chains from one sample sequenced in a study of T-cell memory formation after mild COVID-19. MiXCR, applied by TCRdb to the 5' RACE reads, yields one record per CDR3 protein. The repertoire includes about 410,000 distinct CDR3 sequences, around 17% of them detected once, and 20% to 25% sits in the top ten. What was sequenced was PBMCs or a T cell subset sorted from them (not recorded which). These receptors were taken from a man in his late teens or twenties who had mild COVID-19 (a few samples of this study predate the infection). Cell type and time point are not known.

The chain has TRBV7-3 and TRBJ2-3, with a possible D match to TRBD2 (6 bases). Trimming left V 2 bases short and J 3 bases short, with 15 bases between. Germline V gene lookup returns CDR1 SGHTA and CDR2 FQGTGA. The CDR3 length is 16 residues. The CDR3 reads CASSLRAGIGTDTQYF. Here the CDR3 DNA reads TGTGCCAGCAGCTTACGTGCGGGGATCGGTACAGATACGCAGTATTTT.

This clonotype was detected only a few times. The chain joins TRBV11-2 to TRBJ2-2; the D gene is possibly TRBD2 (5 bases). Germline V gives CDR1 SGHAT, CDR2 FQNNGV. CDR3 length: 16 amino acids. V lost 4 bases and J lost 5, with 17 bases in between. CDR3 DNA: TGTGCCAGCAGCTCCCCGTCCGGGGTAGAGACCGGGGAGCTGTTTTTT. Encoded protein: CASSSPSGVETGELFF.

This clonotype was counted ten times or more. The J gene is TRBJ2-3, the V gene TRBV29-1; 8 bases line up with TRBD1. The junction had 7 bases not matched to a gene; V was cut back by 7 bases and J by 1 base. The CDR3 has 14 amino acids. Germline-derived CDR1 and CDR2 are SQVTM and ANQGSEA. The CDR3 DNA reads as TGCAGCGCCCCCCGGGGACAGGGCACAGATACGCAGTATTTT. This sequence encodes CSAPRGQGTDTQYF.

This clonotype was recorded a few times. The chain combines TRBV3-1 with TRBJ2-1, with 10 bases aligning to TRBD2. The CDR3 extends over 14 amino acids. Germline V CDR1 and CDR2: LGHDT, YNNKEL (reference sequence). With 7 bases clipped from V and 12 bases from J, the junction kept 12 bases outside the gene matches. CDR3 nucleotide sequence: TGTGCCAGCAATCTCGCTAGCGGGGGCCCCGGGCAGTTCTTC. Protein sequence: CASNLASGGPGQFF.

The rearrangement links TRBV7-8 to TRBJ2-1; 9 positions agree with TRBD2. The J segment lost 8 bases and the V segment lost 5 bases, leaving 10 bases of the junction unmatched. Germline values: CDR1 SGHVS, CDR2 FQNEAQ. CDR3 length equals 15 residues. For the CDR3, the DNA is TGTGCCAGCAGCCCCCGCGCGGGGGGGGTGGATGAGCAGTTCTTC. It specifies CASSPRAGGVDEQFF.